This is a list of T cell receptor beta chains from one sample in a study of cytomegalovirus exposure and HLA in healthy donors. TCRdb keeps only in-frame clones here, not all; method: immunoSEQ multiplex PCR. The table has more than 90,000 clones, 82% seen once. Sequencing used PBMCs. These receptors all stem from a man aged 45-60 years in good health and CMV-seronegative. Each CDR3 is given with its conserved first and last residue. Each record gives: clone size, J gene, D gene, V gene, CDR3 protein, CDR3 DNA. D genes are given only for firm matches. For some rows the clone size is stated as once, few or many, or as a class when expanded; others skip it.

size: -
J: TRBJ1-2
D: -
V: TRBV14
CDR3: CASSLPGYGYTF
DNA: TGTGCCAGCAGCCTCCCCGGGTATGGCTACACCTTC

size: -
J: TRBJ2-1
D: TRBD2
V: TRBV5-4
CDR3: CASSPALGGSGSYNEQFF
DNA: TGTGCCAGCAGCCCAGCTCTTGGTGGTAGCGGGAGTTACAATGAGCAGTTCTTC

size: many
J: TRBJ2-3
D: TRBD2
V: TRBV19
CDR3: CASSIDGASGSGTDTQYF
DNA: TGTGCCAGTAGTATCGACGGGGCTAGCGGGAGTGGCACAGATACGCAGTATTTT

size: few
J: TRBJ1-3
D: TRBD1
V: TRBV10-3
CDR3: CAIEGDSSGNTIYF
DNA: TGTGCCATTGAAGGGGACAGCTCTGGAAACACCATATATTTT

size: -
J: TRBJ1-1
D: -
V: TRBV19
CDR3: CASGAGAGNTEAFF
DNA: TGTGCCAGTGGCGCAGGGGCGGGGAACACTGAAGCTTTCTTT

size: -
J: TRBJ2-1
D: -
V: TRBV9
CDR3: CASSDDRSSYNEQFF
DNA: TGTGCCAGCAGTGATGACAGGAGCTCCTACAATGAGCAGTTCTTC

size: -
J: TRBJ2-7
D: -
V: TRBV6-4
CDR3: CASSDTGVGVDEQYF
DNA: TGTGCCAGCAGTGACACGGGAGTTGGGGTGGACGAGCAGTACTTC

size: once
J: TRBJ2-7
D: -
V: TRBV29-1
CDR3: CSGRQEDYEQYF
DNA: TGCAGCGGCCGACAGGAAGACTACGAGCAGTACTTC

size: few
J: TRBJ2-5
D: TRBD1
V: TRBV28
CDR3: CASFSPRQGAETQYF
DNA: TGTGCCAGCTTCTCCCCCCGGCAGGGGGCAGAGACCCAGTACTTC

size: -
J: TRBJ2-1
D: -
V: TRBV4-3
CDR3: CASSQDLQVEQFF
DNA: TGCGCCAGCAGCCAAGATCTACAGGTTGAGCAGTTCTTC

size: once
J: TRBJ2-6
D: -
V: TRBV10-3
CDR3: CAITPQGRGAGANVLTF
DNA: TGTGCCATTACCCCCCAGGGGAGGGGCGCTGGGGCCAACGTCCTGACTTTC

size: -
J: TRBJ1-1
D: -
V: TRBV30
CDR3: CAWYGPRGTEAFF
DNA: TGTGCCTGGTACGGGCCTCGGGGCACTGAAGCTTTCTTT

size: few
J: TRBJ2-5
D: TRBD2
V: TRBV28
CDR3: CASSSETSGRVKTQYF
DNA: TGTGCCAGCAGTTCTGAGACTAGCGGGAGAGTAAAGACCCAGTACTTC

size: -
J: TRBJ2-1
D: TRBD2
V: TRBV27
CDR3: CASSISGTYNEQFF
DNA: TGTGCCAGCAGTATTAGCGGGACATACAATGAGCAGTTCTTC

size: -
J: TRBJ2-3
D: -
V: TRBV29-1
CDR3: CSVAVDTQYF
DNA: TGCAGCGTGGCTGTAGATACGCAGTATTTT

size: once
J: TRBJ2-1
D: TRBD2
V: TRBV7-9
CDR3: CASSLDYREEAYNEQFF
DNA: TGTGCCAGCAGCTTAGATTACCGGGAGGAGGCCTACAATGAGCAGTTCTTC

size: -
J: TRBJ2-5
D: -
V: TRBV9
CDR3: CASSLGPGGSQETQYF
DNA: TGTGCCAGCAGCTTGGGACCCGGAGGGTCCCAAGAGACCCAGTACTTC

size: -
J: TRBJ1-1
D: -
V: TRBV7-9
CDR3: CASSFQGIDTEAFF
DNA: TGTGCCAGCAGCTTCCAGGGTATCGACACTGAAGCTTTCTTT

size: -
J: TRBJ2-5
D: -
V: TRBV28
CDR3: CASSLPGQETQYF
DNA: TGTGCCAGCAGTTTGCCAGGCCAAGAGACCCAGTACTTC

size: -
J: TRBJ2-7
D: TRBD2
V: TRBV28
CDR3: CASRGRGTSTYEQYF
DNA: TGTGCCAGCAGGGGAAGGGGGACTAGCACCTACGAGCAGTACTTC

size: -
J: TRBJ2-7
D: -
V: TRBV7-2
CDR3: CASSSGRTVYEQYF
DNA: TGTGCCAGCAGTTCGGGCAGGACAGTCTACGAGCAGTACTTC

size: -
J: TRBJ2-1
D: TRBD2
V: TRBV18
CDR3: CASSPLREIYNEQFF
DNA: TGTGCCAGCTCACCTTTGCGGGAGATCTACAATGAGCAGTTCTTC

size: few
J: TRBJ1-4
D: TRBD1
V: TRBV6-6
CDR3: CASSYGQGREKLFF
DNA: TGTGCCAGCAGTTACGGACAGGGGCGTGAAAAACTGTTTTTT

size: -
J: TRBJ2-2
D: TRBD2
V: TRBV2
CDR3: CASMKRENTGELFF
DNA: TGTGCCAGCATGAAGCGGGAGAACACCGGGGAGCTGTTTTTT

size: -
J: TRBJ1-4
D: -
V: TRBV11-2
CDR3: CASSLDQAAEKLFF
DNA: TGTGCCAGCAGCTTAGATCAGGCAGCTGAAAAACTGTTTTTT

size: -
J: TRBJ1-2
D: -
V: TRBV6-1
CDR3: CASSEAPVSYGYTF
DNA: TGTGCCAGCAGTGAAGCGCCAGTCTCCTATGGCTACACCTTC

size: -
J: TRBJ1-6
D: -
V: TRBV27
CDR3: CASSPGQPRYNSPLHF
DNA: TGTGCCAGCAGTCCCGGACAGCCTCGCTATAATTCACCCCTCCACTTT

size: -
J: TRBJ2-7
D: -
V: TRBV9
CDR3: CASSAPLGAGTYEQYF
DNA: TGTGCCAGCAGCGCCCCCTTAGGAGCGGGCACCTACGAGCAGTACTTC

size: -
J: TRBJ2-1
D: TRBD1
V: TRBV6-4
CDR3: CASSDPYATGVNEQFF
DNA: TGTGCCAGCAGTGACCCCTATGCGACAGGGGTGAATGAGCAGTTCTTC

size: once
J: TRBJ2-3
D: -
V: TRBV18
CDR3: CASSPSVATDTQYF
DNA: TGTGCCAGCTCACCATCGGTAGCCACAGATACGCAGTATTTT

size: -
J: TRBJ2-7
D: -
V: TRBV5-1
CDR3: CASSLDRGGYEQYF
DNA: TGCGCCAGCAGCTTGGACAGGGGGGGCTACGAGCAGTACTTC

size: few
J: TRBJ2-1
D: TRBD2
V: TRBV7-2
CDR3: CASSLGSLAGVEKFF
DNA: TGTGCCAGCAGCTTAGGGTCACTAGCGGGAGTGGAGAAGTTCTTC

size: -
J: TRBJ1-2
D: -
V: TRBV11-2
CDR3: CASSLLGQDYGYTF
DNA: TGTGCCAGCAGCTTACTGGGGCAGGACTATGGCTACACCTTC

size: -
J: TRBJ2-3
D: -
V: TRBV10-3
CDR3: CAISKDSSTDTQYF
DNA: TGTGCCATCAGTAAGGACAGCAGCACAGATACGCAGTATTTT

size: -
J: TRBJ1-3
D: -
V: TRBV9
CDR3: CASSRSGSGNTIYF
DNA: TGTGCCAGCAGCCGAAGCGGGTCCGGAAACACCATATATTTT

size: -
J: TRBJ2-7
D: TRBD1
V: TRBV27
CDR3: CASREAGGEYEQYF
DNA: TGTGCCAGCAGGGAGGCAGGGGGCGAGTACGAGCAGTACTTC

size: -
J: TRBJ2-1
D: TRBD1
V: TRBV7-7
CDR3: CASSLGSGGNEQFF
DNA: TGTGCTAGCAGCTTAGGTTCAGGGGGCAATGAGCAGTTCTTC

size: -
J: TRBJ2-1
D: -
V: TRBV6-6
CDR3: CASSSLQGIEQFF
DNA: TGTGCCAGCAGTTCCCTACAGGGAATTGAGCAGTTCTTC

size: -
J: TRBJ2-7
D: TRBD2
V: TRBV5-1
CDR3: CASSLGAGGPPLEQYF
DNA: TGCGCCAGCAGCTTGGGGGCGGGAGGGCCTCCCCTCGAGCAGTACTTC

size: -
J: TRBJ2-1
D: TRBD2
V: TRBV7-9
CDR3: CSGSSGLAAYNEQFF
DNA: TGTTCCGGCAGCTCCGGACTAGCGGCCTACAATGAGCAGTTCTTC

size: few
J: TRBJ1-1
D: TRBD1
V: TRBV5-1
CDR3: CASSSGQGNTEAFF
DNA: TGCGCCAGCAGCTCCGGACAGGGGAACACTGAAGCTTTCTTT

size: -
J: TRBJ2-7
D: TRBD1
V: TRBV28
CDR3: CASSFNQGAFYEQYF
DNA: TGTGCCAGCAGTTTCAATCAGGGGGCCTTCTACGAGCAGTACTTC

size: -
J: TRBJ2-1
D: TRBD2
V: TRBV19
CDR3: CASSIGASGRREQFF
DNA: TGTGCCAGTAGTATAGGGGCTAGCGGGAGGCGGGAGCAGTTCTTC

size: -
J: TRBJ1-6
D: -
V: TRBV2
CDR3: CASSENTLHF
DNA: TGTGCCAGCAGTGAAAATACCCTCCACTTT

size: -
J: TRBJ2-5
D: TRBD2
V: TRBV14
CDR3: CASSPGTSVGETQYF
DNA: TGTGCCAGCAGCCCCGGGACTAGCGTGGGAGAGACCCAGTACTTC

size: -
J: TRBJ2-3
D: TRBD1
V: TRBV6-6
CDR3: CASSLSGTGHTDTQYF
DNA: TGTGCCAGCAGCTTATCCGGGACAGGGCACACAGATACGCAGTATTTT

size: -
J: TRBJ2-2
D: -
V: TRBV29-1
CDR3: CSVDRQNTGELFF
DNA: TGCAGCGTTGATAGACAAAACACCGGGGAGCTGTTTTTT

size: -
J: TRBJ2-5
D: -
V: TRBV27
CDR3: CASSPDGGGETQYF
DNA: TGTGCCAGCAGTCCAGATGGAGGTGGGGAGACCCAGTACTTC

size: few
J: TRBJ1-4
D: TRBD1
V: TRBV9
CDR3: CASSPEGQGAVNEKLFF
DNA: TGTGCCAGCAGCCCCGAGGGTCAGGGGGCTGTTAATGAAAAACTGTTTTTT

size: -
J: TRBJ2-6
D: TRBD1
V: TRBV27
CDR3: CASSSGQEWANVLTF
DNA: TGTGCCAGCAGTTCCGGACAGGAGTGGGCCAACGTCCTGACTTTC

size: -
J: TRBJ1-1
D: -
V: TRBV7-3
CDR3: CASSSATGNTEAFF
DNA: TGTGCCAGCAGCTCGGCAACAGGGAACACTGAAGCTTTCTTT